What follows are 9 T cell receptor beta chains derived from one specimen sequenced in a study of blood T cell repertoires in COVID-19. Profiled with immunoSEQ multiplex PCR; TCRdb holds only in-frame clones, not every one. This sample has about 25,000 clones, with roughly 83% found just once. The sample was peripheral blood. These receptors all come from a human donor in a cohort sampled during active COVID-19.

The rearrangement links TRBV27 to TRBJ2-1, with D possibly matching TRBD2 (6 bases). Germline values: CDR1 MNHEY, CDR2 SMNVEV (reference sequence). CDR3 length: 15 residues. The V end lost 4 bases, the J end lost 5 bases, and 15 bases lay between the germline ends. Here the CDR3 reads CASSSPGLTNNEQFF. The DNA for the CDR3 is TGTGCCAGCAGTTCCCCGGGACTCACGAACAATGAGCAGTTCTTC.

In its sample, this clone was seen a few times. CDR3 protein: CASSSTGFSSDEQFF. In DNA, the CDR3 is TGTGCCAGCAGTTCGACAGGTTTTAGTTCGGATGAGCAGTTCTTC. The rearrangement links TRBV6-5 to TRBJ2-1; D is perhaps TRBD1 (6 bases). The CDR3 runs to 15 residues. Germline lookup yields CDR1 MNHEY and CDR2 SVGAGI. V was trimmed by 4 bases and J by 8 bases, leaving 18 bases between them.

This clone has a single count. V is TRBV5-1 and J is TRBJ2-1; the match to TRBD2 covers 11 bases. V lost 5 bases and J lost 9; bases outside the gene matches: 13. This CDR3 has 16 amino acids. CDR1 is SGHRS and CDR2 is YFSETQ in the germline V gene. The CDR3 DNA sequence: TGCGCCAGCAGTTACCAACTAGCGGGAGTGAGGAGTGAGCAGTTCTTC. Encoded protein: CASSYQLAGVRSEQFF.

This clone appeared a single time. The gene calls are TRBV6-2 or TRBV6-3 and TRBJ1-6, with D unclear. Germline lookup yields CDR1 MNHEY and CDR2 SVGEGT. Deletions cut 2 bases from V and 10 bases from J, with 15 bases between. This CDR3 is built from 15 residues. The chain's CDR3 is CASSYATRIRSPLHF. The CDR3 nucleotides are TGTGCCAGCAGTTACGCGACAAGAATTAGGTCACCCCTCCACTTT.

The rearrangement joins TRBV29-1 to TRBJ1-4, with D hard to call. The CDR3 is 12 amino acids. Germline V gene sequence: CDR1 SQVTM, CDR2 ANQGSEA. V shed 6 bases and J shed 0 bases, with 5 bases lying between them. The DNA for the CDR3 is TGCAGCGTGCTAGCAACTAATGAAAAACTGTTTTTT. This encodes CSVLATNEKLFF. The full variable domain, with the rest looked up from reference TRBV29-1 and TRBJ1-4, is SAVISQKPSRDICQRGTSLTIQCQVDSQVTMMFWYRQQPGQSLTLIATANQGSEATYESGFVIDKFPISRPNLTFSTLTVSNMSPEDSSIYLCSVLATNEKLFFGSGTQLSVL.

The gene calls are TRBV29-1 and TRBJ2-1; 13 nucleotides match TRBD2. This CDR3 region has 15 residues. CDR1 and CDR2 (germline): SQVTM, ANQGSEA. Trimming took 5 bases from V and 12 from J; bases not matched to a gene: 13. The CDR3 region is CSVWGGLAGTVGQFF. The CDR3 nucleotides are TGCAGCGTTTGGGGGGGACTAGCGGGAACCGTGGGGCAGTTCTTC.

The chain links TRBV6-6 to TRBJ2-1; TRBD2 agrees at 9 bases. Germline CDR1 is MNHNY and CDR2 is SVGAGI (reference sequence). The trim removed 5 bases at V and 2 bases at J, leaving 7 bases unmatched. This CDR3 is built from 16 residues. CDR3 sequence reads: CASSPTGTSTYNEQFF. In nucleotides, the CDR3 is TGTGCCAGCAGTCCAACCGGGACTAGCACCTACAATGAGCAGTTCTTC.

In this sample, this clone turned up a few times. J is TRBJ1-1 and V is TRBV5-1; TRBD1 matches at 9 bases. This CDR3 spans 13 amino acids. Germline V gene sequence: CDR1 SGHRS, CDR2 YFSETQ. Losses at the gene ends were 2 bases for V and 11 bases for J; bases not matched to a gene: 7. The CDR3 region has the DNA TGCGCCAGCAGCTTAACAGGGGGCGAATATGCTTTCTTT. Amino acids: CASSLTGGEYAFF.

In this sample, this clone turned up a few times. V is TRBV5-4 and J is TRBJ2-5; no reliable D call. Germline loops: CDR1 SGHNT, CDR2 YYREEE (reference sequence). V was trimmed by 1 base and J by 4 bases, leaving 8 bases between them. The CDR3 spans 13 residues. The CDR3 spells CASSLTNVETQYF. CDR3 nucleotides: TGTGCCAGCAGCTTGACTAACGTAGAGACCCAGTACTTC. Together with reference TRBV5-4 and TRBJ2-5, the CDR3 gives the full variable domain: ETGVTQSPTHLIKTRGQQVTLRCSSQSGHNTVSWYQQALGQGPQFIFQYYREEENGRGNFPPRFSGLQFPNYSSELNVNALELDDSALYLCASSLTNVETQYFGPGTRLLVL.